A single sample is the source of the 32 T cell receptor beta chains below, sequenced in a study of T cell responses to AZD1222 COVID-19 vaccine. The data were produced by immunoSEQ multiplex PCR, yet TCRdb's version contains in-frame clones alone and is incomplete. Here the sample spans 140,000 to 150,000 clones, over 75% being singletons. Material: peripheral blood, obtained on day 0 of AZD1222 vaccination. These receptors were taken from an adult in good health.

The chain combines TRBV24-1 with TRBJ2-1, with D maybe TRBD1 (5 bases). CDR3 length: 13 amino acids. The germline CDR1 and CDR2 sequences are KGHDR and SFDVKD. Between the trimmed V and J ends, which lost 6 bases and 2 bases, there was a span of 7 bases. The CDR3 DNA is TGTGCCACCAGTCCAGGGCCCTACAATGAGCAGTTCTTC. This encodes CATSPGPYNEQFF.

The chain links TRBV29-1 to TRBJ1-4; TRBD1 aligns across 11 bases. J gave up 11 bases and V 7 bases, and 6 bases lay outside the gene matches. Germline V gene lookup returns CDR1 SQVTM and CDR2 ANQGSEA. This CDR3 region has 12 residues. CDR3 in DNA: TGCAGCGGGGGACAGGGGGTTGAGAAACTGTTTTTT. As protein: CSGGQGVEKLFF.

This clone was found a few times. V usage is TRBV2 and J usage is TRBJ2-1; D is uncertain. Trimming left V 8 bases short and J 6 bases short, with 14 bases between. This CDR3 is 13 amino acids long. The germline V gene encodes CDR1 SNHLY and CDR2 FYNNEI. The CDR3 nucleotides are TGTGCCAGCGAGGAGAGACCCTCCAATGAGCAGTTCTTC. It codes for CASEERPSNEQFF. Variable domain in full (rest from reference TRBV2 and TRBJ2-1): EPEVTQTPSHQVTQMGQEVILRCVPISNHLYFYWYRQILGQKVEFLVSFYNNEISEKSEIFDDQFSVERPDGSNFTLKIRSTKLEDSAMYFCASEERPSNEQFFGPGTRLTVL.

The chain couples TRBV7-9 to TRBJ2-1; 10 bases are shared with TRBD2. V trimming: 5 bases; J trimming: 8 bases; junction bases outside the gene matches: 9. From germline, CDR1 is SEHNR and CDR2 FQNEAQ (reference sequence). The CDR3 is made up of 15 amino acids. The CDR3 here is CASSLIAGGRDEQFF. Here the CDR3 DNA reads TGTGCCAGCAGCCTGATAGCGGGGGGTCGGGATGAGCAGTTCTTC.

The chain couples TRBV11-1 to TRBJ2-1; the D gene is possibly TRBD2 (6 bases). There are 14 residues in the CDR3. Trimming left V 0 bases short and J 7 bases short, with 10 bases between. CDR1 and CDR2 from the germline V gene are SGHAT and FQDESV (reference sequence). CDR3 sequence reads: CASSLAGTANEQFF. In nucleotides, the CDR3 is TGTGCCAGCAGCTTAGCAGGGACTGCTAATGAGCAGTTCTTC.

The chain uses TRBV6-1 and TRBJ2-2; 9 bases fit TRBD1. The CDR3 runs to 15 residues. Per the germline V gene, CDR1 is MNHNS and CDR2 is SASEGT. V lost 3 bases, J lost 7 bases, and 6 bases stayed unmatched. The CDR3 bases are TGTGCCAGCAGTGACCCACAGGGGGCGAACGGGGAGCTGTTTTTT. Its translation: CASSDPQGANGELFF.

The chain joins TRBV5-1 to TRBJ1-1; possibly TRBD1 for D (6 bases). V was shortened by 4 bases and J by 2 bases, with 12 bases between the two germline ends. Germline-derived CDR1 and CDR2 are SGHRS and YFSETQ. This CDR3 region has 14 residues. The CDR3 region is CASSLRQVNTEAFF. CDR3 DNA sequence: TGCGCCAGCAGCCTGCGACAGGTCAACACTGAAGCTTTCTTT.

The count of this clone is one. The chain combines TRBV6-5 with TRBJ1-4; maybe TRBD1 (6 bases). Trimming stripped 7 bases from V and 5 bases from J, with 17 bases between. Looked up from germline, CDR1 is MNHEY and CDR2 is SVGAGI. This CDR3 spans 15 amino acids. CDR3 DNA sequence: TGTGCCAGCAAAAACGGGGCAGGGGAAAATGAAAAACTGTTTTTT. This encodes CASKNGAGENEKLFF.

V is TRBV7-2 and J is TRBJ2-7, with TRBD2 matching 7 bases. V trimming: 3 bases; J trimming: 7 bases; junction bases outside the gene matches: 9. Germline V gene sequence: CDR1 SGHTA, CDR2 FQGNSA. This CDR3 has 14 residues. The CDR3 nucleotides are TGTGCCAGCAGCTTTTCCGCGGGAGATAAGGAGCAGTACTTC. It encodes CASSFSAGDKEQYF.

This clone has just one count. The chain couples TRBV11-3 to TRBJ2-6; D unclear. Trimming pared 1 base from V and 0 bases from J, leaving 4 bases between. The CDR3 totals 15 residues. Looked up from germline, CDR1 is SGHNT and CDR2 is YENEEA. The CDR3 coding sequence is TGTGCCAGCAGCTTAGTTGACTCTGGGGCCAACGTCCTGACTTTC. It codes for CASSLVDSGANVLTF.

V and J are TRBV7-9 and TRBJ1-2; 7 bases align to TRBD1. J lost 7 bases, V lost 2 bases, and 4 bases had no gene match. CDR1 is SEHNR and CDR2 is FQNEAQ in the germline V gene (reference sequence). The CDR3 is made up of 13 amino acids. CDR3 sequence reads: CASSLTGQAGYTF. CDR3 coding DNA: TGTGCCAGCAGCTTAACCGGACAGGCTGGCTACACCTTC. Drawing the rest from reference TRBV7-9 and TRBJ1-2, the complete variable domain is DTGVSQNPRHKITKRGQNVTFRCDPISEHNRLYWYRQTLGQGPEFLTYFQNEAQLEKSRLLSDRFSAERPKGSFSTLEIQRTEQGDSAMYLCASSLTGQAGYTFGSGTRLTVV.

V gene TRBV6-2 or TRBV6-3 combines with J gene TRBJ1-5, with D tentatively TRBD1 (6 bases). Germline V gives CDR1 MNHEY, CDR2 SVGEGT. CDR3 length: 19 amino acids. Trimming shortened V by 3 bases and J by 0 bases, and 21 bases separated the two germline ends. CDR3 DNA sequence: TGTGCCAGCAGTTATAATTATGGACAGAAAACTTATAGCAATCAGCCCCAGCATTTT. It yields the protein CASSYNYGQKTYSNQPQHF.

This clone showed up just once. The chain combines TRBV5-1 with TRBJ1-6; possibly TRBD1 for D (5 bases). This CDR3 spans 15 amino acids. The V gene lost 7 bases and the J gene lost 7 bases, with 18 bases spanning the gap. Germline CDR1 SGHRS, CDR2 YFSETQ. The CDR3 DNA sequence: TGCGCCAGCGCCTTGGAACAGGCGTACAATTCACCCCTCCACTTT. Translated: CASALEQAYNSPLHF.

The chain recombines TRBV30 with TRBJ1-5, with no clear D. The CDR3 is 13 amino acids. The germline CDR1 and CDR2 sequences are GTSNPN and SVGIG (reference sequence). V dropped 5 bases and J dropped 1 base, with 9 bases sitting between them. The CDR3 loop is CAWGADSNQPQHF. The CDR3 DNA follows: TGTGCCTGGGGTGCGGACAGCAATCAGCCCCAGCATTTT.

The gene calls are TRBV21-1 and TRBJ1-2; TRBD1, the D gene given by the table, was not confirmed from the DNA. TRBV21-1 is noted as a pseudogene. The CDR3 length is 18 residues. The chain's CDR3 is CASSKAGDTGQCRYGYTF. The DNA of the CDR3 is TGTGCCAGCAGCAAAGCCGGGGACACGGGGCAGTGCCGCTATGGCTACACCTTC.

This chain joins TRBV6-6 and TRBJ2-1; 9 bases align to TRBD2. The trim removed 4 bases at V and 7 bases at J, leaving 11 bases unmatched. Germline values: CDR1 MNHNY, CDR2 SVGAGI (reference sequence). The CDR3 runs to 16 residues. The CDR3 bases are TGTGCCAGCAGTTCCTCTTCGCGGGGGGGCAGGAATGAGCAGTTCTTC. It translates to CASSSSSRGGRNEQFF.

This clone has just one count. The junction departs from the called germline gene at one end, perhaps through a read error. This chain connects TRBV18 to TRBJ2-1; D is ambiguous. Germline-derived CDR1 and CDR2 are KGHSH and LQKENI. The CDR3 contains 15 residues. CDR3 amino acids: CASSRIPDTYSEQFF. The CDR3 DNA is TGTGCCAGCTCCCGGATTCCAGATACCTACAGTGAGCAGTTCTTC.

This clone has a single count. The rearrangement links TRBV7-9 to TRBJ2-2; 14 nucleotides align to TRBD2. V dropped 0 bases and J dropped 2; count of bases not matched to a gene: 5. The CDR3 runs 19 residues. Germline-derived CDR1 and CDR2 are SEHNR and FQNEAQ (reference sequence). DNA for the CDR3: TGTGCCAGCAGCTTAGCTCCGGGACTAGCGGGAGAAAACACCGGGGAGCTGTTTTTT. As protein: CASSLAPGLAGENTGELFF.

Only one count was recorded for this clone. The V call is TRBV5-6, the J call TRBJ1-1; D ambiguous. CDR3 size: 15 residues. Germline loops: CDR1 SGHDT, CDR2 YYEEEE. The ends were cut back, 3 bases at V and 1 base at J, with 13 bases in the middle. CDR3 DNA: TGTGCCAGCAGCTCCGAACCCTGGGGGAACACTGAAGCTTTCTTT. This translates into CASSSEPWGNTEAFF. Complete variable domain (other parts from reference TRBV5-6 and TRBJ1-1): DAGVTQSPTHLIKTRGQQVTLRCSPKSGHDTVSWYQQALGQGPQFIFQYYEEEERQRGNFPDRFSGHQFPNYSSELNVNALLLGDSALYLCASSSEPWGNTEAFFGQGTRLTVV.

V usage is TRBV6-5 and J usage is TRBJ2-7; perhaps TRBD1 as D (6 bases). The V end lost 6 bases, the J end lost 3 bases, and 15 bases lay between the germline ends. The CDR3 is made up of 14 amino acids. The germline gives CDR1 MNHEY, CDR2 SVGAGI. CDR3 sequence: CASRYRDLGYEQYF. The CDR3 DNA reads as TGTGCCAGCAGGTACAGGGATCTGGGCTACGAGCAGTACTTC.

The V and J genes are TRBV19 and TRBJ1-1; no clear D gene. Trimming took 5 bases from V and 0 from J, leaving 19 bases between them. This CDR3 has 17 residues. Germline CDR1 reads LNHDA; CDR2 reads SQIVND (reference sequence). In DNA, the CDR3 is TGTGCCAGTAGTGGCCGTGAACTGTGGACTTTGAACACTGAAGCTTTCTTT. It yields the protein CASSGRELWTLNTEAFF.

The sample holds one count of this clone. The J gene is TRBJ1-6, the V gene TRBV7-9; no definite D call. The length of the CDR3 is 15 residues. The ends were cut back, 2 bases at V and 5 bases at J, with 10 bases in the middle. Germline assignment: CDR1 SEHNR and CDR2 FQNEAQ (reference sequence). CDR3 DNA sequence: TGTGCCAGCAGCTTACTCTCCGCAAATAATTCACCCCTCCACTTT. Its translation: CASSLLSANNSPLHF. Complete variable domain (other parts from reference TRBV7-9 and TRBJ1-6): DTGVSQNPRHKITKRGQNVTFRCDPISEHNRLYWYRQTLGQGPEFLTYFQNEAQLEKSRLLSDRFSAERPKGSFSTLEIQRTEQGDSAMYLCASSLLSANNSPLHFGNGTRLTVT.

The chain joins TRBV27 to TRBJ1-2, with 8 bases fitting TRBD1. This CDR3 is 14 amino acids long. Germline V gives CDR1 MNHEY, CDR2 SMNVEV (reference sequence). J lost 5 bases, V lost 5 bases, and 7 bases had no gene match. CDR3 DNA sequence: TGTGCCAGCAGTCCCGGACAGGGAATTTATGGCTACACCTTC. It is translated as CASSPGQGIYGYTF.

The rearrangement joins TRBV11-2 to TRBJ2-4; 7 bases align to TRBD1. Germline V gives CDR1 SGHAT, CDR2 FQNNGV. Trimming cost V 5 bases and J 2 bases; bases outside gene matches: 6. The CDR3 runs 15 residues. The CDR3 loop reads CASSLRDSPKNIQYF. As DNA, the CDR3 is TGTGCCAGCAGCCTCCGGGACAGCCCCAAAAACATTCAGTACTTC.

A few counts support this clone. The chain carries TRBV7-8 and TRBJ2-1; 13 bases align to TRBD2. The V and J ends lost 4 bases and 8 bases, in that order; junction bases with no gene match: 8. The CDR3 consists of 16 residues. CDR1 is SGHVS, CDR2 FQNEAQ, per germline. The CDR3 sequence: CASSWRTSGSRDEQFF. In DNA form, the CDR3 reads TGTGCCAGCAGCTGGCGGACTAGCGGGAGCCGCGATGAGCAGTTCTTC. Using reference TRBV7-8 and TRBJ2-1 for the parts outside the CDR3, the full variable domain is GAGVSQSPRYKVAKRGQDVALRCDPISGHVSLFWYQQALGQGPEFLTYFQNEAQLDKSGLPSDRFFAERPEGSVSTLKIQRTQQEDSAVYLCASSWRTSGSRDEQFFGPGTRLTVL.

CDR3 bases: TGCAGCGTTGAACTTGGACAGGGGTTAAGCGAGCAGTACTTC. Protein product: CSVELGQGLSEQYF. The rearrangement links TRBV29-1 to TRBJ2-7, with 9 bases lining up with TRBD1. CDR1 SQVTM and CDR2 ANQGSEA come from the germline V gene. V lost 2 bases and J lost 6; bases outside the gene matches: 8. The CDR3 length is 14 residues.

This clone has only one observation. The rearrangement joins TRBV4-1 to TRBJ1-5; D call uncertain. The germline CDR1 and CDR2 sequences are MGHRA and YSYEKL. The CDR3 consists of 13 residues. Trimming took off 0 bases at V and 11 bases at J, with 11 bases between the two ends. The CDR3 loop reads CASSQEEWRAQHF. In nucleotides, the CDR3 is TGCGCCAGCAGCCAAGAGGAGTGGCGGGCCCAGCATTTT.

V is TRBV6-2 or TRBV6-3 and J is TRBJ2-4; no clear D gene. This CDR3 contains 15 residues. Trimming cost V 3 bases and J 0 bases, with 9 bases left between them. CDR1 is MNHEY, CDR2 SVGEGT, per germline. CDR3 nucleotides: TGTGCCAGCAGTTATGAAGGCTCAGCCAAAAACATTCAGTACTTC. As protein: CASSYEGSAKNIQYF.

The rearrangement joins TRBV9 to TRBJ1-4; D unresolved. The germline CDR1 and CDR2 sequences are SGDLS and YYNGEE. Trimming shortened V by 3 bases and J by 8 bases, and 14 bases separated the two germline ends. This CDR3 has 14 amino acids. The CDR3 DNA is TGTGCCAGCAGCGCATATGACCAACGGGAAAAACTGTTTTTT. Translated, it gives CASSAYDQREKLFF.

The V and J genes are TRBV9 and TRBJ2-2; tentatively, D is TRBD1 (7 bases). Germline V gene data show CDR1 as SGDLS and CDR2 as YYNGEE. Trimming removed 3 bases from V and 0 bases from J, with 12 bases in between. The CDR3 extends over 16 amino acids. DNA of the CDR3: TGTGCCAGCAGCGGAGGGGGCGGGACGAACACCGGGGAGCTGTTTTTT. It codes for CASSGGGGTNTGELFF.

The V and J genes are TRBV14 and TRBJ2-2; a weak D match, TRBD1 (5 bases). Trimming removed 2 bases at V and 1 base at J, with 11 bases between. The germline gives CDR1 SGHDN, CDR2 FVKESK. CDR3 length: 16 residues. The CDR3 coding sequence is TGTGCCAGCAGCCAATCCGGCCAGGGGAACACCGGGGAGCTGTTTTTT. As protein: CASSQSGQGNTGELFF. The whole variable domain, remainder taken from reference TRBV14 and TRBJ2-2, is EAGVTQFPSHSVIEKGQTVTLRCDPISGHDNLYWYRRVMGKEIKFLLHFVKESKQDESGMPNNRFLAERTGGTYSTLKVQPAELEDSGVYFCASSQSGQGNTGELFFGEGSRLTVL.

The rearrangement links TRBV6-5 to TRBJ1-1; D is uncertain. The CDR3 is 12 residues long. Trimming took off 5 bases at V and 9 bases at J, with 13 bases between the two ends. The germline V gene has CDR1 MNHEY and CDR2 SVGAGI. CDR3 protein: CASSPSSGKAFF. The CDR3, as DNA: TGTGCCAGCAGTCCCTCTTCGGGGAAAGCTTTCTTT.